A selection of T cell receptor beta chains follows, all from one sample in a study of beta chain features in type 1 diabetes. Here immunoSEQ multiplex PCR was the method, and the copy in TCRdb shows in-frame clones only, minus some. Of a few hundred thousand clones listed, roughly 13% are singletons. Sequenced sample: naive CD4+ T cells from blood. The receptors derive from a man younger than 40 in good health. CDR3s include the opening cysteine and the closing phenylalanine or tryptophan. A D gene is named only where the DNA matches it firmly. Some rows mark clone size as missing; the rest say once, few, many or name a class of expanded clone.

>TRBJ2-1|-|TRBV2|few
CASSELLYNEQFF
TGTGCCAGCAGTGAATTACTGTACAATGAGCAGTTCTTC
>TRBJ1-2|TRBD1|TRBV7-2|-
CASSSTGYGGYTF
TGTGCCAGCAGCTCGACAGGGTACGGTGGCTACACCTTC
>TRBJ2-1|-|TRBV21-1|few
CASSKMTFSYNEQFF
TGTGCCAGCAGCAAAATGACTTTCTCCTACAATGAGCAGTTCTTC
>TRBJ2-1|-|TRBV14|-
CASSQERGLDSHEQFF
TGTGCCAGCAGCCAAGAGAGGGGCCTCGACTCCCATGAGCAGTTCTTC
>TRBJ1-5|-|TRBV5-1|-
CASTISGDSSQPQHF
TGCGCCAGCACTATATCGGGTGACTCGTCTCAGCCCCAGCATTTT
>TRBJ2-1|-|TRBV14|few
CASSPWRNEQFF
TGTGCCAGCAGCCCTTGGCGGAATGAGCAGTTCTTC
>TRBJ2-3|TRBD2|TRBV11-3|-
CASSWPKREGSDTQYF
TGTGCCAGCAGCTGGCCGAAGCGGGAGGGTTCAGATACGCAGTATTTT
>TRBJ1-4|-|TRBV5-6|few
CASSSGASNEKLFF
TGTGCCAGCAGCTCAGGGGCGTCGAATGAAAAACTGTTTTTT
>TRBJ2-1|-|TRBV19|-
CASSTTTLPNEQFF
TGTGCCAGTAGTACCACGACCCTGCCCAATGAGCAGTTCTTC
>TRBJ1-2|-|TRBV18|few
CASSPGPAIYGYTF
TGTGCCAGCTCACCGGGTCCAGCGATCTATGGCTACACCTTC
>TRBJ1-2|-|TRBV7-2|-
CASSLNANYGYTF
TGTGCCAGCAGCCTTAATGCTAACTATGGCTACACCTTC
>TRBJ2-3|-|TRBV18|few
CASSPRTDTQYF
TGTGCCAGCTCACCGCGCACAGATACGCAGTATTTT
>TRBJ2-3|-|TRBV7-9|few
CASSLTASSTDTQYF
TGTGCCAGCAGCTTAACGGCCTCTAGCACAGATACGCAGTATTTT
>TRBJ2-3|TRBD2|TRBV9|-
CASSASSPAGGPRGTQYF
TGTGCCAGCAGCGCCTCCAGCCCAGCGGGGGGGCCGAGGGGCACGCAGTATTTT
>TRBJ2-7|-|TRBV11-2|-
CASSLGADLYEQYF
TGTGCCAGCAGCTTAGGGGCAGACCTCTACGAGCAGTACTTC
>TRBJ2-5|-|TRBV5-1|-
CASSGETQYF
TGCGCCAGCAGTGGAGAGACCCAGTACTTC
>TRBJ2-3|TRBD2|TRBV30|few
CAWSKPLSGTSGKSTDTQYF
TGTGCCTGGAGTAAGCCCCTCTCCGGGACTAGCGGAAAAAGCACAGATACGCAGTATTTT
>TRBJ2-5|-|TRBV6-1|few
CASSEGKETQYF
TGTGCCAGCAGTGAAGGGAAAGAGACCCAGTACTTC
>TRBJ2-1|TRBD2|TRBV18|-
CASSPFPSGSPSVHNEQFF
TGTGCCAGCTCACCATTTCCTAGCGGGAGCCCCTCAGTCCACAATGAGCAGTTCTTC
>TRBJ1-1|-|TRBV9|-
CASSQGFDTEAFF
TGTGCCAGCAGTCAGGGGTTCGACACTGAAGCTTTCTTT
>TRBJ2-1|TRBD2|TRBV10-3|few
CATFGGRINNEQFF
TGTGCCACGTTCGGGGGGAGGATTAACAATGAGCAGTTCTTC
>TRBJ2-3|TRBD2|TRBV30|few
CAWSVLAGAGNTQYF
TGTGCCTGGAGTGTACTAGCGGGAGCAGGAAATACGCAGTATTTT
>TRBJ2-5|-|TRBV9|-
CASIQGLAALGETQYF
TGTGCCAGCATCCAGGGGCTAGCGGCACTGGGGGAGACCCAGTACTTC
>TRBJ2-3|-|TRBV18|few
CASSPQSSKGDTQYF
TGTGCCAGCTCACCACAAAGTTCCAAGGGCGATACGCAGTATTTT
>TRBJ2-1|-|TRBV5-1|-
CASSRERQNNEQFF
TGCGCCAGCAGCAGAGAACGGCAGAACAATGAGCAGTTCTTC
>TRBJ1-4|-|TRBV7-9|-
CASSFPANEKLFF
TGTGCCAGCAGCTTCCCCGCTAATGAAAAACTGTTTTTT
>TRBJ2-1|-|TRBV7-6|few
CASSLEAGNEQFF
TGTGCCAGCAGCTTAGAAGCAGGCAATGAGCAGTTCTTC
>TRBJ1-2|TRBD1|TRBV29-1|-
CSVLQGGYTF
TGCAGCGTTCTACAGGGGGGCTACACCTTC
>TRBJ2-1|-|TRBV6-5|few
CASRTGHNINEQFF
TGTGCCAGCAGAACAGGTCACAATATCAATGAGCAGTTCTTC
>TRBJ1-2|-|TRBV7-9|-
CASSLSGRANYGYTF
TGTGCCAGCAGCTTATCGGGCAGGGCTAACTATGGCTACACCTTC
>TRBJ1-2|TRBD1|TRBV4-3|-
CASSQVWTGEYGYTF
TGCGCCAGCAGCCAAGTGTGGACAGGGGAGTATGGCTACACCTTC
>TRBJ2-5|-|TRBV7-9|many
CASSRVETQYF
TGTGCCAGCAGCCGAGTAGAGACCCAGTACTTC
>TRBJ2-6|-|TRBV5-1|-
CASSPYHTGSGANVLTF
TGCGCCAGCAGCCCCTACCACACAGGGTCTGGGGCCAACGTCCTGACTTTC
>TRBJ2-1|-|TRBV28|few
CASSFINEQFF
TGTGCCAGCAGTTTTATCAATGAGCAGTTCTTC
>TRBJ2-1|TRBD2|TRBV11-2|few
CASSNIAGTLYNEQFF
TGTGCCAGCAGCAACATAGCGGGCACTCTCTACAATGAGCAGTTCTTC
>TRBJ2-3|TRBD1|TRBV19|-
CASRTGSSTDTQYF
TGTGCCAGTAGGACAGGGAGTAGCACAGATACGCAGTATTTT
>TRBJ2-1|-|TRBV2|few
CASDIAEVYYNEQFF
TGTGCCAGCGACATTGCGGAGGTATATTACAATGAGCAGTTCTTC
>TRBJ2-5|-|TRBV7-6|once
CASTPTLGAQYF
TGTGCCAGCACCCCCACGTTAGGGGCCCAGTACTTC
>TRBJ2-6|-|TRBV5-1|-
CASSPQGSGANVLTF
TGCGCCAGCAGCCCTCAGGGATCTGGGGCCAACGTCCTGACTTTC
>TRBJ1-4|-|TRBV10-3|few
CAISESSGAPLKLFF
TGTGCCATCAGTGAGTCTTCGGGGGCCCCGTTGAAACTGTTTTTT
>TRBJ2-1|-|TRBV9|few
CASSVELAVYNEQFF
TGTGCCAGCAGCGTAGAACTAGCAGTCTACAATGAGCAGTTCTTC
>TRBJ1-1|-|TRBV4-3|-
CASSQEWQRTEAFF
TGCGCCAGCAGCCAAGAATGGCAGCGCACTGAAGCTTTCTTT
>TRBJ2-3|-|TRBV2|few
CASSDGGVGDTQYF
TGTGCCAGCAGTGACGGGGGAGTAGGCGATACGCAGTATTTT
>TRBJ1-1|-|TRBV7-6|-
CASSKAGAMNTEAFF
TGTGCCAGCAGCAAGGCGGGCGCCATGAACACTGAAGCTTTCTTT
>TRBJ2-5|TRBD2|TRBV9|-
CASSVGGTSGTKETQYF
TGTGCCAGCAGCGTAGGCGGGACTAGCGGGACTAAAGAGACCCAGTACTTC
>TRBJ2-7|TRBD1|TRBV29-1|-
CSVVGWTGSSYEQYF
TGCAGCGTTGTCGGCTGGACAGGATCCAGTTACGAGCAGTACTTC
>TRBJ2-7|-|TRBV7-9|-
CASSPDSSYEQYF
TGTGCCAGCAGCCCCGACAGCTCCTACGAGCAGTACTTC
>TRBJ2-3|-|TRBV5-1|few
CASGTGDGTDTQYF
TGCGCCAGTGGAACTGGCGACGGCACAGATACGCAGTATTTT
>TRBJ2-5|-|TRBV9|-
CASSPGFKETQYF
TGTGCCAGCAGCCCGGGTTTTAAGGAGACCCAGTACTTC
>TRBJ2-2|-|TRBV7-2|-
CASSLTTGNTGELFF
TGTGCCAGCAGCCTAACAACAGGGAACACCGGGGAGCTGTTTTTT
>TRBJ2-3|TRBD1|TRBV9|-
CASSVSGQGAGDTQYF
TGTGCCAGCAGCGTATCCGGGCAGGGGGCTGGGGATACGCAGTATTTT
>TRBJ2-1|-|TRBV30|few
CAWSIRVEQFF
TGTGCCTGGAGTATCAGGGTGGAGCAGTTCTTC